Listed below are T cell receptor beta chains from one sample, sequenced in a study of blood T cell repertoires in COVID-19. The repertoire was sequenced with immunoSEQ multiplex PCR; TCRdb's copy has only in-frame clones and lacks some. The sample lists roughly 160,000 clones, around 80% occurring once. Sequenced sample: peripheral blood. These receptors all stem from a woman in her fifties or sixties with acute or convalescent COVID-19. CDR3s include the opening cysteine and the closing phenylalanine or tryptophan. A D gene is named only where the DNA matches it firmly. A row's size may be missing; if present it is once, few, many or a size class.

clone_size	j_call	v_call	d_call	cdr3_aa	cdr3_nt
-	TRBJ1-3	TRBV28	-	CASRYDRPYSGNTIYF	TGTGCCAGCAGGTACGACAGACCTTACTCTGGAAACACCATATATTTT
-	TRBJ1-1	TRBV7-3	-	CASSPQGLAFRNTEAFF	TGTGCCAGCAGCCCGCAGGGCCTCGCATTTAGGAACACTGAAGCTTTCTTT
-	TRBJ2-7	TRBV7-3	-	CASSFRGGGSYEQYF	TGTGCCAGCAGCTTCAGGGGAGGGGGCTCCTACGAGCAGTACTTC
-	TRBJ1-1	TRBV19	-	CASSARGVPKAFF	TGTGCCAGTAGTGCCCGGGGGGTACCAAAAGCTTTCTTT
-	TRBJ2-5	TRBV7-3	-	CASSFSGTTLKETQYF	TGTGCCAGCAGCTTTTCCGGGACAACCCTGAAAGAGACCCAGTACTTC
-	TRBJ1-5	TRBV6-5	-	CASSRSGEVYQPQHF	TGTGCCAGCAGTCGAAGCGGTGAGGTTTATCAGCCCCAGCATTTT
once	TRBJ1-1	TRBV9	TRBD1	CASSVFEGATEAFF	TGTGCCAGCAGCGTATTCGAGGGGGCGACTGAAGCTTTCTTT
-	TRBJ2-4	TRBV5-8	TRBD2	CASSTTSGDSLAKNIQYF	TGTGCCAGCAGCACGACTAGCGGGGACTCACTAGCCAAAAACATTCAGTACTTC
-	TRBJ2-7	TRBV4-3	TRBD1	CASSQGQTGGYEQYF	TGCGCCAGCAGCCAAGGACAGACAGGGGGCTACGAGCAGTACTTC
-	TRBJ1-5	TRBV6-6	-	CASSFLRQNSNQPQHF	TGTGCCAGCAGTTTCCTTCGACAGAATAGCAATCAGCCCCAGCATTTT
once	TRBJ2-5	TRBV6-5	TRBD2	CASSYGAGGRRETQYF	TGTGCCAGCAGTTACGGTGCGGGGGGGCGACGAGAGACCCAGTACTTC
-	TRBJ2-1	TRBV7-2	TRBD2	CASSLGPGLVEAYNEQFF	TGTGCCAGCAGCTTAGGTCCGGGACTAGTAGAGGCCTACAATGAGCAGTTCTTC
-	TRBJ1-5	TRBV6-5	-	CASTEYSNQPQHF	TGTGCCAGCACAGAATATAGCAATCAGCCCCAGCATTTT
few	TRBJ1-4	TRBV3-1/TRBV3-2	-	CASSQRRGGTNEKLFF	TGTGCCAGCAGCCAACGGAGGGGGGGGACTAATGAAAAACTGTTTTTT
-	TRBJ2-7	TRBV7-9	TRBD1	CASSITLDRGVEQYF	TGTGCCAGCAGCATCACCCTGGACAGGGGCGTAGAGCAGTACTTC
-	TRBJ1-6	TRBV28	-	CASSLEIGGSLHF	TGTGCCAGCAGTTTAGAGATCGGGGGTTCCCTCCACTTT
-	TRBJ2-7	TRBV30	-	CAVKSSYEQYF	TGTGCTGTCAAGAGCTCCTACGAGCAGTACTTC
once	TRBJ1-1	TRBV23-1	-	CASSLPGVGTAMNTEAFF	TGCGCCAGCAGCCTGCCAGGGGTTGGGACGGCAATGAACACTGAAGCTTTCTTT
-	TRBJ2-5	TRBV2	-	CASSATWETQYF	TGTGCCAGCAGTGCCACTTGGGAGACCCAGTACTTC
few	TRBJ2-5	TRBV5-1	-	CASSLPGQETQYF	TGCGCCAGCAGCTTGCCCGGTCAAGAGACCCAGTACTTC
-	TRBJ1-2	TRBV19	TRBD1	CASSIAGTGVPGYTF	TGTGCCAGTAGTATAGCCGGGACAGGGGTACCTGGCTACACCTTC
-	TRBJ2-5	TRBV6-1	TRBD1	CASRGQGRETQYF	TGTGCCAGCAGGGGACAGGGGCGGGAGACCCAGTACTTC
few	TRBJ1-1	TRBV4-3	-	CASSQDPRGEAFF	TGCGCCAGCAGCCAAGATCCCCGGGGTGAAGCTTTCTTT
-	TRBJ1-2	TRBV7-9	TRBD1	CASSRGQGTNYGYTF	TGTGCCAGCAGCCGGGGACAGGGGACCAACTATGGCTACACCTTC
-	TRBJ1-3	TRBV19	TRBD1	CASKQGAGNTIYF	TGTGCCAGTAAACAGGGGGCTGGAAACACCATATATTTT
-	TRBJ2-3	TRBV7-7	TRBD2	CASSPKLAGLFSDTQYF	TGTGCTAGCAGCCCCAAACTAGCGGGGTTATTTTCAGATACGCAGTATTTT
-	TRBJ1-2	TRBV5-1	-	CASRGQTNYGYTF	TGCGCCAGCCGAGGACAGACTAACTATGGCTACACCTTC
-	TRBJ1-1	TRBV7-8	TRBD1	CASSLRSGGGSEAFF	TGTGCCAGCAGCTTAAGATCAGGGGGCGGCTCTGAAGCTTTCTTT
-	TRBJ1-3	TRBV5-1	-	CASSYRAGSAIYF	TGCGCCAGCAGCTACCGGGCGGGGAGCGCCATATATTTT
few	TRBJ2-2	TRBV11-2	-	CASSSRVTGELFF	TGTGCCAGCAGCTCCAGGGTCACCGGGGAGCTGTTTTTT
-	TRBJ2-2	TRBV7-3	TRBD2	CASSSWTSGVAGELFF	TGTGCCAGCAGCTCCTGGACTAGCGGGGTTGCCGGGGAGCTGTTTTTT
-	TRBJ1-1	TRBV5-6	TRBD1	CASSLWTGNSKAFF	TGTGCCAGCAGCTTGTGGACAGGGAATAGTAAAGCTTTCTTT
-	TRBJ1-2	TRBV10-3	-	CAISDRQTYGYTF	TGTGCCATCAGTGACAGACAGACGTATGGCTACACCTTC
-	TRBJ2-3	TRBV28	TRBD2	CASRPRSGGASDTQYF	TGTGCCAGCCGACCCCGGAGCGGGGGGGCCTCAGATACGCAGTATTTT
-	TRBJ1-5	TRBV5-6	-	CASSLAGYSNQPQHF	TGTGCCAGCAGCTTGGCGGGGTATAGCAATCAGCCCCAGCATTTT
-	TRBJ2-3	TRBV6-4	-	CASSRGGATDTQYF	TGTGCCAGCTCCCGAGGGGGGGCCACAGATACGCAGTATTTT
-	TRBJ1-5	TRBV5-1	-	CASSLIRPTDQPQHF	TGCGCCAGCAGCCTCATTCGACCTACAGATCAGCCCCAGCATTTT
once	TRBJ2-4	TRBV19	TRBD2	CASSTGGVTKNIQYF	TGTGCCAGTAGCACCGGGGGGGTGACCAAAAACATTCAGTACTTC
-	TRBJ1-1	TRBV5-1	TRBD1	CASSLGTGPGFPEAFF	TGCGCCAGCAGCTTGGGGACAGGACCCGGGTTTCCTGAAGCTTTCTTT
-	TRBJ2-2	TRBV7-3	-	CASSPDTGYTGELFF	TGTGCCAGCAGCCCAGACACAGGGTACACCGGGGAGCTGTTTTTT
-	TRBJ2-3	TRBV7-8	-	CASSLGQVLSTDTQYF	TGTGCCAGCAGCTTAGGACAAGTCCTTAGCACAGATACGCAGTATTTT
-	TRBJ1-6	TRBV6-6	TRBD1	CASSPPDRGPTPLHF	TGTGCCAGCAGCCCCCCCGACAGGGGACCAACACCCCTCCACTTT
-	TRBJ1-5	TRBV4-1	-	CASSQAVSSNQPQHF	TGCGCCAGCAGCCAAGCGGTTTCTAGCAATCAGCCCCAGCATTTT
once	TRBJ2-3	TRBV11-3	-	CASSFVADTQYF	TGTGCCAGCAGCTTTGTAGCGGATACGCAGTATTTT
-	TRBJ1-3	TRBV19	TRBD1	CASTPGTAGNTIYF	TGTGCCAGTACCCCGGGGACAGCTGGAAACACCATATATTTT
-	TRBJ1-1	TRBV10-3	-	CAISSGSTEAFF	TGTGCCATCAGTTCCGGGAGCACTGAAGCTTTCTTT
-	TRBJ1-3	TRBV2	-	CASRSFGNTIYF	TGTGCCAGCAGATCCTTTGGAAACACCATATATTTT
few	TRBJ1-1	TRBV6-2/TRBV6-3	TRBD1	CASSSTGRAEAFF	TGTGCCAGCAGCTCGACAGGGCGGGCTGAAGCTTTCTTT
-	TRBJ1-2	TRBV21-1	-	CASSKYGPGGYGYTF	TGTGCCAGCAGCAAATATGGTCCAGGGGGATATGGCTACACCTTC
-	TRBJ1-4	TRBV12-3/TRBV12-4	-	CASSLTLNEKLFF	TGTGCCAGCAGCCTGACACTTAATGAAAAACTGTTTTTT
-	TRBJ1-2	TRBV2	TRBD1	CASRFGQGAYGYTF	TGTGCCAGCAGATTCGGACAGGGGGCTTATGGCTACACCTTC
-	TRBJ1-2	TRBV29-1	TRBD1	CSVGTGLSNYGYTF	TGCAGCGTTGGGACAGGACTATCTAACTATGGCTACACCTTC
-	TRBJ1-5	TRBV6-5	TRBD1	CASSYSATGNQPQHF	TGTGCCAGCAGTTACTCGGCGACAGGGAATCAGCCCCAGCATTTT
few	TRBJ1-5	TRBV4-2	-	CASSQGQGPQHF	TGTGCCAGCAGCCAAGGCCAGGGGCCCCAGCATTTT
-	TRBJ2-7	TRBV6-6	TRBD1	CASSYSTGRTYEQYF	TGTGCCAGCAGTTACTCGACAGGGCGCACCTACGAGCAGTACTTC
few	TRBJ1-5	TRBV27	TRBD1	CASSLRGRSYSNQPQHF	TGTGCCAGCAGTTTAAGGGGGCGCAGTTATAGCAATCAGCCCCAGCATTTT
-	TRBJ2-5	TRBV24-1	-	CATSDPPRGTETQYF	TGTGCCACCAGTGATCCTCCGCGGGGAACGGAGACCCAGTACTTC
-	TRBJ2-1	TRBV4-2	-	CASSQPEGGNEQFF	TGTGCCAGCAGCCAGCCCGAGGGAGGTAATGAGCAGTTCTTC
-	TRBJ2-7	TRBV3-1/TRBV3-2	-	CASSHVRTVESYEQYF	TGTGCCAGCAGCCACGTACGGACAGTCGAGAGCTACGAGCAGTACTTC
-	TRBJ1-1	TRBV5-1	-	CASRAAGTMNTEAFF	TGCGCCAGCAGAGCCGCCGGGACAATGAACACTGAAGCTTTCTTT